This T cell receptor beta chain emerged from a study of OX40 agonist ivuxolimab in advanced cancers. Baseline was the first blood sampling point, followed by cycle 4 day 1 and cycle 7 day 1. TCRdb's table, derived via immunoSEQ multiplex PCR, lists solely in-frame clones and lacks some. The sample records 73,000 or so clones, around four fifths being singletons. V was clipped by 5 bases and J by 0 bases; unmatched bases: 6. CDR1 is SEHNR, CDR2 FQNEAQ, per germline (reference sequence). This CDR3 has 18 amino acids. The source of this sequence is an adult with an advanced solid tumor such as melanoma, head and neck, liver or kidney cancer. Specimen: CD4+ or CD8+ T cells sorted from blood, collected in a trial of the OX40 agonist ivuxolimab. This sequence joins TRBV7-9 and TRBJ2-3; TRBD2 matches at 15 bases. In nucleotides, the CDR3 is TGTGCCAGCAGCGTCCCGGGACTAGCGGGGGGCAGCACAGATACGCAGTATTTT. This gives the protein CASSVPGLAGGSTDTQYF.